These T cell receptor beta chains were read from a single sample in a study of shared T cell receptors in the human thymus. The method was immunoSEQ multiplex PCR; TCRdb's version includes in-frame clones alone and lacks a portion of them. The table shows around 730,000 clones, with approximately 85% occurring only once. This sample also appeared in a second study, on human thymus T cells.

Sequencing was performed on thymocytes. The receptor set was obtained from a girl under three years old with a congenital heart defect. CDR3s include the opening cysteine and the closing phenylalanine or tryptophan. D genes are given only for firm matches. Size values are once, few and many counts, or a class for expanded clones, and some rows have none.

clone size: few
J gene: TRBJ2-7
D gene: NA
V gene: TRBV7-2
CDR3 protein: CASSFKLYYEQYF
CDR3 DNA: TGTGCCAGCAGCTTTAAGCTTTACTACGAGCAGTACTTC

clone size: NA
J gene: TRBJ1-2
D gene: NA
V gene: TRBV4-1
CDR3 protein: CASSPSPERQADGYTF
CDR3 DNA: TGCGCCAGCAGCCCCTCCCCAGAAAGACAGGCCGATGGCTACACCTTC

clone size: NA
J gene: TRBJ2-1
D gene: TRBD2
V gene: TRBV5-1
CDR3 protein: CASSLGNTGLAGGPGNEQFF
CDR3 DNA: TGCGCCAGCAGCTTGGGAAACACGGGACTAGCGGGGGGGCCGGGAAATGAGCAGTTCTTC

clone size: few
J gene: TRBJ1-1
D gene: TRBD1
V gene: TRBV6-5
CDR3 protein: CASSYWDSTEAFF
CDR3 DNA: TGTGCCAGCAGTTATTGGGACAGCACTGAAGCTTTCTTT

clone size: NA
J gene: TRBJ2-3
D gene: NA
V gene: TRBV6-6
CDR3 protein: CASKREVRDTQYF
CDR3 DNA: TGTGCCAGCAAAAGGGAGGTACGAGATACGCAGTATTTT

clone size: NA
J gene: TRBJ1-1
D gene: TRBD1
V gene: TRBV30
CDR3 protein: CAWGQGMNTEAFF
CDR3 DNA: TGTGCCTGGGGACAGGGCATGAACACTGAAGCTTTCTTT

clone size: NA
J gene: TRBJ1-2
D gene: NA
V gene: TRBV11-2
CDR3 protein: CASSQTQTGNYGYTF
CDR3 DNA: TGTGCCAGCAGCCAAACTCAGACAGGCAACTATGGCTACACCTTC

clone size: few
J gene: TRBJ2-1
D gene: TRBD2
V gene: TRBV5-6
CDR3 protein: CASSPCGGAISEEQFF
CDR3 DNA: TGTGCCAGCAGCCCATGCGGGGGGGCGATCTCCGAGGAGCAGTTCTTC

clone size: NA
J gene: TRBJ2-5
D gene: NA
V gene: TRBV7-8
CDR3 protein: CANSSRRLAETQYF
CDR3 DNA: TGTGCCAACAGCTCCAGGCGTTTGGCGGAGACCCAGTACTTC

clone size: NA
J gene: TRBJ2-1
D gene: NA
V gene: TRBV6-6
CDR3 protein: CASSAGQHNEQFF
CDR3 DNA: TGTGCCAGCAGTGCGGGACAGCACAATGAGCAGTTCTTC

clone size: few
J gene: TRBJ2-7
D gene: NA
V gene: TRBV6-1
CDR3 protein: CASSARRGNGEQYF
CDR3 DNA: TGTGCCAGCAGTGCCAGGCGTGGTAATGGCGAGCAGTACTTC

clone size: NA
J gene: TRBJ2-1
D gene: TRBD2
V gene: TRBV19
CDR3 protein: CASSLIPRRLAGARSYNEQFF
CDR3 DNA: TGTGCCAGTAGTCTCATCCCGCGAAGACTAGCGGGGGCCCGCTCCTACAATGAGCAGTTCTTC

clone size: NA
J gene: TRBJ1-1
D gene: TRBD1
V gene: TRBV7-9
CDR3 protein: CASSSPNRTGSEAFF
CDR3 DNA: TGTGCCAGCAGCTCACCTAATAGGACAGGCTCCGAAGCTTTCTTT

clone size: NA
J gene: TRBJ1-4
D gene: NA
V gene: TRBV6-6
CDR3 protein: CASSYCAQEAKEKLFF
CDR3 DNA: TGTGCCAGCAGTTACTGCGCCCAGGAAGCTAAGGAAAAACTGTTTTTT

clone size: NA
J gene: TRBJ1-1
D gene: NA
V gene: TRBV7-8
CDR3 protein: CASSLLQGIMNTEAFF
CDR3 DNA: TGTGCCAGCAGCCTCCTTCAGGGGATAATGAACACTGAAGCTTTCTTT

clone size: NA
J gene: TRBJ2-7
D gene: TRBD2
V gene: TRBV18
CDR3 protein: CASSPLLAEHYEQYF
CDR3 DNA: TGTGCCAGCTCACCACTTCTAGCGGAGCACTACGAGCAGTACTTC

clone size: NA
J gene: TRBJ1-2
D gene: NA
V gene: TRBV28
CDR3 protein: CASSLSDRFYGYTF
CDR3 DNA: TGTGCCAGCAGTTTGTCCGACAGATTCTATGGCTACACCTTC

clone size: NA
J gene: TRBJ2-7
D gene: TRBD1
V gene: TRBV11-2
CDR3 protein: CASSLGDGRGTYEQYF
CDR3 DNA: TGTGCCAGCAGCTTAGGGGATGGCAGGGGGACCTACGAGCAGTACTTC

clone size: few
J gene: TRBJ1-2
D gene: TRBD1
V gene: TRBV9
CDR3 protein: CASSAEQGDYGYTF
CDR3 DNA: TGTGCCAGCAGCGCGGAACAGGGGGACTATGGCTACACCTTC

clone size: NA
J gene: TRBJ2-7
D gene: NA
V gene: TRBV5-1
CDR3 protein: CASSLMAGEQYF
CDR3 DNA: TGCGCCAGCAGCTTGATGGCTGGCGAGCAGTACTTC

clone size: NA
J gene: TRBJ1-2
D gene: NA
V gene: TRBV25-1
CDR3 protein: CASSEGSNYGYTF
CDR3 DNA: TGTGCCAGCAGTGAGGGCAGCAACTATGGCTACACCTTC

clone size: NA
J gene: TRBJ1-5
D gene: TRBD1
V gene: TRBV27
CDR3 protein: CASKDRGPSGNQPQHF
CDR3 DNA: TGTGCCAGCAAGGACAGGGGGCCGAGCGGCAATCAGCCCCAGCATTTT

clone size: once
J gene: TRBJ1-2
D gene: NA
V gene: TRBV9
CDR3 protein: CASSVLPGGDQGYTF
CDR3 DNA: TGTGCCAGCAGCGTCTTACCGGGGGGGGATCAAGGCTACACCTTC

clone size: NA
J gene: TRBJ1-4
D gene: TRBD1
V gene: TRBV4-2
CDR3 protein: CASSQDLDRGRTDEKLFF
CDR3 DNA: TGTGCCAGCAGCCAAGATTTGGACAGGGGAAGGACGGATGAAAAACTGTTTTTT

clone size: NA
J gene: TRBJ1-2
D gene: TRBD1
V gene: TRBV5-1
CDR3 protein: CASSYGTGNYGYTF
CDR3 DNA: TGCGCCAGCAGCTATGGGACAGGGAACTATGGCTACACCTTC

clone size: few
J gene: TRBJ1-3
D gene: NA
V gene: TRBV4-3
CDR3 protein: CASSQGRDGNSGNTIYF
CDR3 DNA: TGCGCCAGCAGCCAAGGGAGGGACGGGAACTCTGGAAACACCATATATTTT

clone size: few
J gene: TRBJ2-3
D gene: TRBD1
V gene: TRBV9
CDR3 protein: CASSVDRGQGIPDTQYF
CDR3 DNA: TGTGCCAGCAGCGTAGATCGGGGACAGGGGATCCCAGATACGCAGTATTTT

clone size: NA
J gene: TRBJ1-1
D gene: TRBD1
V gene: TRBV4-3
CDR3 protein: CASSHQSPGQGLPNTEAFF
CDR3 DNA: TGCGCCAGCAGCCACCAGTCTCCGGGACAGGGGCTCCCGAACACTGAAGCTTTCTTT

clone size: once
J gene: TRBJ1-6
D gene: NA
V gene: TRBV27
CDR3 protein: CASSLGPGRDSPLHF
CDR3 DNA: TGTGCCAGCAGTTTAGGACCGGGGAGGGATTCACCCCTCCACTTT

clone size: NA
J gene: TRBJ1-2
D gene: NA
V gene: TRBV25-1
CDR3 protein: CASRTHWRDGYTF
CDR3 DNA: TGTGCCAGCAGAACCCACTGGAGGGATGGCTACACCTTC

clone size: NA
J gene: TRBJ2-7
D gene: TRBD2
V gene: TRBV7-2
CDR3 protein: CASSLGTAGCYEQYF
CDR3 DNA: TGTGCCAGCAGCTTAGGAACAGCGGGGTGCTACGAGCAGTACTTC

clone size: NA
J gene: TRBJ1-2
D gene: NA
V gene: TRBV18
CDR3 protein: CASSLRFLQCYTF
CDR3 DNA: TGTGCCAGCTCACTGAGGTTTCTCCAGTGCTACACCTTC

clone size: NA
J gene: TRBJ2-7
D gene: NA
V gene: TRBV6-5
CDR3 protein: CASSYPGSYEQYF
CDR3 DNA: TGTGCCAGCAGTTACCCAGGATCCTACGAGCAGTACTTC

clone size: NA
J gene: TRBJ1-2
D gene: NA
V gene: TRBV11-1
CDR3 protein: CASSFGGSGYTF
CDR3 DNA: TGTGCCAGCAGCTTCGGAGGATCTGGCTACACCTTC

clone size: NA
J gene: TRBJ1-5
D gene: NA
V gene: TRBV27
CDR3 protein: CASSPWGRHSNQPQHF
CDR3 DNA: TGTGCCAGCAGTCCATGGGGCAGACATAGCAATCAGCCCCAGCATTTT

clone size: NA
J gene: TRBJ2-2
D gene: NA
V gene: TRBV2
CDR3 protein: CASSPLPGRRANTGELFF
CDR3 DNA: TGTGCCAGCAGCCCCTTGCCGGGGAGAAGGGCCAACACCGGGGAGCTGTTTTTT

clone size: NA
J gene: TRBJ2-3
D gene: NA
V gene: TRBV28
CDR3 protein: CASTCTDTQYF
CDR3 DNA: TGTGCCAGCACCTGCACAGATACGCAGTATTTT

clone size: NA
J gene: TRBJ1-3
D gene: NA
V gene: TRBV5-5
CDR3 protein: CASSLGRGRRLPGNTIYF
CDR3 DNA: TGTGCCAGCAGCTTGGGCCGGGGGAGGCGATTACCTGGAAACACCATATATTTT

clone size: NA
J gene: TRBJ1-1
D gene: NA
V gene: TRBV18
CDR3 protein: CASSPPYTEAFF
CDR3 DNA: TGTGCCAGCTCACCTCCATACACTGAAGCTTTCTTT

clone size: NA
J gene: TRBJ2-2
D gene: TRBD1
V gene: TRBV28
CDR3 protein: CASSDGTGERGTGELFF
CDR3 DNA: TGTGCCAGCAGTGACGGGACAGGGGAGCGAGGCACCGGGGAGCTGTTTTTT

clone size: NA
J gene: TRBJ1-1
D gene: TRBD1
V gene: TRBV2
CDR3 protein: CASSLTGTANTEAFF
CDR3 DNA: TGTGCCAGCAGCCTAACCGGGACAGCGAACACTGAAGCTTTCTTT

clone size: NA
J gene: TRBJ2-1
D gene: NA
V gene: TRBV27
CDR3 protein: CASSWEGGGSGNEQFF
CDR3 DNA: TGTGCCAGCAGTTGGGAGGGGGGGGGTAGCGGCAATGAGCAGTTCTTC

clone size: NA
J gene: TRBJ2-7
D gene: TRBD2
V gene: TRBV7-2
CDR3 protein: CASSLVWGLGYEQYF
CDR3 DNA: TGTGCCAGCAGCTTAGTATGGGGACTAGGCTACGAGCAGTACTTC